This section outlines one T cell receptor (beta chain) sequence together with its context. The data derive from a study of CD8 T cells in Susac syndrome. TCR beta was sequenced from blood CD8+ and CD4+ T cells. Relapsing-remitting disease, either stable or active, was present in the treatment-naive patients who were the multiple sclerosis controls. Purification of the CD8+ and CD4+ T cells relied on negative isolation, and TEMRA cells underwent FACS enrichment. The CDR3 spans 14 residues. CDR1 and CDR2 (germline): SQVTM, ANQGSEA. The V gene end was trimmed by 4 bases and the J gene end by 9 bases; junction bases not matched to a gene: 12. With random hexamers, roughly 0.45 to 1 ug RNA was reverse transcribed. Amplification of TCR beta CDR3 used immunoSEQ multiplex PCR across 54 Vbeta and 13 Jbeta. Using its own MiXCR run on the immunoSEQ multiplex PCR reads, TCRdb lists one record per CDR3 protein. The data hold 160,000 or so distinct CDR3 sequences, with around 96% observed a single time.

The TCR comes from a human donor with multiple sclerosis. Sample: CD8+ T cells from PBMCs. J is TRBJ1-5 and V is TRBV29-1; 7 positions match TRBD1. The CDR3 sequence: CSVGEDRKGRPQHF. In DNA, the CDR3 is TGCAGCGTTGGGGAGGACAGGAAGGGTCGGCCCCAGCATTTT.